This T cell receptor (beta chain) stems from a study of PD-L1 blockade in urothelial cancer. For the study at large: Samples of blood were analyzed 3 weeks (second dose) and 6 weeks after treatment start.

Time point noted: pretreatment peripheral blood. Sampling of each patient yielded between 1 and 8 specimens, collected pretreatment and on-treatment. The protocol was immunoSEQ multiplex PCR, while the TCRdb copy is restricted to in-frame clones and leaves out a portion. This table has about 95,000 clones, 90% appearing once. Looked up from germline, CDR1 is MDHEN and CDR2 is SYDVKM. The CDR3 extends over 15 amino acids. V lost 3 bases and J lost 7, with 16 bases in between. Study results and limitations: Pretreatment TCR clonality in blood, when below the median, was predictive of better survival.

Details on this clone: The target antigen is unknown.

The chain carries TRBV28 and TRBJ2-1, with a weak D call TRBD2 (6 bases). The receptor's source is a man aged 60 to 75 with urothelial cancer. The sequencing here drew on PBMCs, taken around atezolizumab (anti-PD-L1) treatment. The CDR3 sequence: CASSFPGLEKNEQFF. In DNA, the CDR3 is TGTGCCAGCAGTTTCCCGGGACTCGAGAAAAATGAGCAGTTCTTC.